This T cell receptor beta chain was documented in a study of technical replicates of blood from a few donors. Here immunoSEQ multiplex PCR was the method, and the copy in TCRdb shows in-frame clones only, minus some. The sample records fewer than 95,000 clones, approximately 94% being singletons. The sequence was obtained from a human donor in good health. What was sequenced was T cells isolated from PBMCs.

CDR3 in amino acids: CTSSPRAGRAKNIQYF. Here the CDR3 DNA reads TGCACCAGCAGCCCCCGAGCGGGACGGGCCAAAAACATTCAGTACTTC. The chain combines TRBV1 with TRBJ2-4; TRBD2 is taken as the D call from the table, unchecked against the DNA. TRBV1 counts as a pseudogene. This CDR3 contains 16 residues.